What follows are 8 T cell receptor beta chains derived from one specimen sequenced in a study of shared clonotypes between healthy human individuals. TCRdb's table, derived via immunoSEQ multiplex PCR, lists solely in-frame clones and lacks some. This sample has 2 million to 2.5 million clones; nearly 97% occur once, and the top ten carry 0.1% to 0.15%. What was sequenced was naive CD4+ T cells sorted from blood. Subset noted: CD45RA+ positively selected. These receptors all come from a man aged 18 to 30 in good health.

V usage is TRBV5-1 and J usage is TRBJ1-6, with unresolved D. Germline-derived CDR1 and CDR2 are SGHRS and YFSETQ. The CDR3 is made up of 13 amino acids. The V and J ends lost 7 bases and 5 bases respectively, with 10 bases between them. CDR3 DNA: TGCGCCAGCTCTGTCGGAGATAATTCACCCCTCCACTTT. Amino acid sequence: CASSVGDNSPLHF.

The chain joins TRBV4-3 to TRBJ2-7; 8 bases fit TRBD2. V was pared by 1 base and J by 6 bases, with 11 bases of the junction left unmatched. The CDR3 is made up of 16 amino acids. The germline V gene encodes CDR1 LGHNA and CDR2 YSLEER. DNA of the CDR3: TGCGCCAGCAGCCAAGCCCCGGGACTAGGGGAACGCGAGCAGTACTTC. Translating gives CASSQAPGLGEREQYF.

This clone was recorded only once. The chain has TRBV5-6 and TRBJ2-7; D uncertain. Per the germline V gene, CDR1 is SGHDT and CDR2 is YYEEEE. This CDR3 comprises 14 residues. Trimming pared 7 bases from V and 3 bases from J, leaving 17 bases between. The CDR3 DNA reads TGTGCCAGCTTTAAGAAGAATCCGAACTACGAGCAGTACTTC. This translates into CASFKKNPNYEQYF.

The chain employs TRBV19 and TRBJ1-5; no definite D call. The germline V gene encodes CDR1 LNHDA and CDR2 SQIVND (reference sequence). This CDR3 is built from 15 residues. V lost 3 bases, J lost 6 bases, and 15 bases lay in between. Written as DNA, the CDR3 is TGTGCCAGTAGTATGGTCAGCTTAGGCGGTCAGCCCCAGCATTTT. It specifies CASSMVSLGGQPQHF.

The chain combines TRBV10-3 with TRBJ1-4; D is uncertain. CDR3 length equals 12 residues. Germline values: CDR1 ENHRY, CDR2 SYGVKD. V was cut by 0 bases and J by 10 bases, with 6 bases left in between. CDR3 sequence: CAISESGVKLFF. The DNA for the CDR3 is TGTGCCATCAGTGAGTCGGGTGTAAAACTGTTTTTT.

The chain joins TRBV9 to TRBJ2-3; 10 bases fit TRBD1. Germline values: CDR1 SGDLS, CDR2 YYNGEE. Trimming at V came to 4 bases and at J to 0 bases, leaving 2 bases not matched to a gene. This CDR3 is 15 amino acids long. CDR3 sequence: CASSLGQGSTDTQYF. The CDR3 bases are TGTGCCAGCAGCTTGGGACAGGGGAGCACAGATACGCAGTATTTT. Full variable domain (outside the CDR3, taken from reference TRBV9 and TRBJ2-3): DSGVTQTPKHLITATGQRVTLRCSPRSGDLSVYWYQQSLDQGLQFLIQYYNGEERAKGNILERFSAQQFPDLHSELNLSSLELGDSALYFCASSLGQGSTDTQYFGPGTRLTVL.

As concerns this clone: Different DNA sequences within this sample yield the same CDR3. This chain's CDR3 is CASSLEREDNEQFF. As DNA, the CDR3 is TGCGCCAGCAGCTTGGAGCGTGAGGACAATGAGCAGTTCTTC. J is TRBJ2-1 and V is TRBV5-1; no firm D call. V lost 0 bases to trimming and J lost 5 bases, with 9 bases between them. The CDR3 consists of 14 residues. The germline CDR1 and CDR2 sequences are SGHRS and YFSETQ. The full variable domain, completed using reference TRBV5-1 and TRBJ2-1, is KAGVTQTPRYLIKTRGQQVTLSCSPISGHRSVSWYQQTPGQGLQFLFEYFSETQRNKGNFPGRFSGRQFSNSRSEMNVSTLELGDSALYLCASSLEREDNEQFFGPGTRLTVL.

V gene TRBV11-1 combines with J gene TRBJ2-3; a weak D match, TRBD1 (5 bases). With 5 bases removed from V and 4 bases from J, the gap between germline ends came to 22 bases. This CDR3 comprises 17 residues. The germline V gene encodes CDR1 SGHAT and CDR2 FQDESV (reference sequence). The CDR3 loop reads CASSAPLGRSRADTQYF. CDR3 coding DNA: TGTGCCAGCAGCGCCCCCTTGGGGCGGTCTAGAGCAGATACGCAGTATTTT. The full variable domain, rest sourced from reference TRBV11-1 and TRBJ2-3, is EAEVAQSPRYKITEKSQAVAFWCDPISGHATLYWYRQILGQGPELLVQFQDESVVDDSQLPKDRFSAERLKGVDSTLKIQPAELGDSAMYLCASSAPLGRSRADTQYFGPGTRLTVL.